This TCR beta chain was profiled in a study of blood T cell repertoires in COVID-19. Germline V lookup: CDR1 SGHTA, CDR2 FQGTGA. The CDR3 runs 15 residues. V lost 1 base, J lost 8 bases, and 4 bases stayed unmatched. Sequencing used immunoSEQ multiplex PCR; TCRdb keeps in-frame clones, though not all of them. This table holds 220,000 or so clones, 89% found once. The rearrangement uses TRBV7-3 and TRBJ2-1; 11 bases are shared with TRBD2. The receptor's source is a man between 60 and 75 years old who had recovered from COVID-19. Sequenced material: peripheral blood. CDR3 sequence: CASSLSSGGAYEQFF. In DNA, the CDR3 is TGTGCCAGCAGCTTAAGTAGCGGGGGGGCCTATGAGCAGTTCTTC.